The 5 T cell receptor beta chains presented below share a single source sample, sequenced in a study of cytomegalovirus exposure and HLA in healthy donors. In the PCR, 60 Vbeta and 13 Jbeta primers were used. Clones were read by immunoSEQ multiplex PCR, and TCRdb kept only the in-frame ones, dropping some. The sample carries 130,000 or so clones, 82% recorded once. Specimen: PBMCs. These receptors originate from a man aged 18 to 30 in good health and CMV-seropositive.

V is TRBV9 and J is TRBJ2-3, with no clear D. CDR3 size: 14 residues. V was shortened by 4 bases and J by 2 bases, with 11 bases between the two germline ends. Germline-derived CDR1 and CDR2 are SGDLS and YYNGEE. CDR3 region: CASSPQSYTDTQYF. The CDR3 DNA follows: TGTGCCAGCAGCCCCCAGTCGTACACAGATACGCAGTATTTT.

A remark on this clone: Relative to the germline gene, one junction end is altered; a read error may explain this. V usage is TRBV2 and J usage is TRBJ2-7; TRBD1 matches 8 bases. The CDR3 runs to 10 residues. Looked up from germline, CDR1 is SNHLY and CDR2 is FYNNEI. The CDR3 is CASTSGRGHF. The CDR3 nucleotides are TGTGCCAGCACCTCTGGCAGGGGGCACTTC.

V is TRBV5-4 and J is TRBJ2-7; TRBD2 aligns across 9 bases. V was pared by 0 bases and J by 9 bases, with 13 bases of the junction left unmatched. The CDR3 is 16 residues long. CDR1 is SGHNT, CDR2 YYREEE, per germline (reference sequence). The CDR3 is CASSLGASGDSTTQYF. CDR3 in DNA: TGTGCCAGCAGCTTGGGGGCTAGCGGGGATTCTACTACGCAGTACTTC.

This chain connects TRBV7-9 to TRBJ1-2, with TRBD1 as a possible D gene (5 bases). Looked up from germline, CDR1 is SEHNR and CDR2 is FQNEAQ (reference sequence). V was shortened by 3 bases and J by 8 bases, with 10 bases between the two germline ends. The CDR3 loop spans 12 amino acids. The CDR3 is CASSLDGGGYTF. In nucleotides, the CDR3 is TGTGCCAGCAGCTTGGACGGGGGGGGCTACACCTTC.

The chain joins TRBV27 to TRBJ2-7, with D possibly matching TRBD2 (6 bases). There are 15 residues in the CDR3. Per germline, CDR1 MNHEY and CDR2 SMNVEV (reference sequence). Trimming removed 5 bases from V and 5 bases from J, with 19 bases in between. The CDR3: CASSPVRDSLHEQYF. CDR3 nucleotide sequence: TGTGCCAGCAGTCCGGTGAGGGACTCCCTCCACGAGCAGTACTTC.